This TCR beta chain originates from a study of T cell responses to AZD1222 COVID-19 vaccine. This table comes from immunoSEQ multiplex PCR, and its TCRdb copy is limited to in-frame clones, with some not included. The table includes 150,000 or so clones, roughly 89% detected once. The germline V gene has CDR1 LGHNA and CDR2 YSLEER. The CDR3 totals 14 residues. Unmatched junction bases numbered 4, after V lost 3 bases and J lost 5 bases. The chain is built from TRBV4-3 and TRBJ1-1, with 9 bases aligning to TRBD1. The receptor was derived from an adult in good health. Sequenced here: peripheral blood, sampled on day 0 of AZD1222 vaccination. In nucleotides, the CDR3 is TGCGCCAGCAGCCAGGCCGGACAGGGGACTGAAGCTTTCTTT. Protein sequence: CASSQAGQGTEAFF.